These 17 T cell receptor beta chains share one sample of origin, sequenced in a study of blood T cell repertoires in COVID-19. Profiled with immunoSEQ multiplex PCR; TCRdb holds only in-frame clones, not every one. Here the sample spans roughly 25,000 clones, approximately 74% being singletons. Sequenced input: peripheral blood. The receptors derive from a middle-aged man with COVID-19, enrolled during active disease.

The chain couples TRBV19 to TRBJ2-5; 7 nucleotides align to TRBD1. The V gene's germline CDR1 is LNHDA and CDR2 SQIVND (reference sequence). The CDR3 sequence is 16 residues long. Unmatched junction bases numbered 14, after V lost 6 bases and J lost 4 bases. CDR3 protein: CASRQGDSGGGETQYF. Here the CDR3 DNA reads TGTGCCAGTAGGCAGGGGGACAGTGGAGGTGGAGAGACCCAGTACTTC.

The CDR3 nucleotides read TGTGCCAGCAGCCTCCCGGGACAGGGGTACTATGGCTACACCTTC. Amino acids: CASSLPGQGYYGYTF. This chain uses TRBV5-4 with TRBJ1-2; 10 nucleotides agree with TRBD1. After removal of 4 bases from V and 3 bases from J, the junction contained 6 bases not matched to a gene. The germline V gene encodes CDR1 SGHNT and CDR2 YYREEE (reference sequence). The CDR3 covers 15 residues.

The J gene is TRBJ1-1, the V gene TRBV27, with D maybe TRBD1 (5 bases). This CDR3 spans 14 amino acids. The V end lost 5 bases, the J end lost 4 bases, and 14 bases lay between the germline ends. Germline V gene data show CDR1 as MNHEY and CDR2 as SMNVEV (reference sequence). The CDR3 loop reads CASSLKPGSTEAFF. CDR3 DNA sequence: TGTGCCAGCAGTCTAAAACCAGGGTCCACTGAAGCTTTCTTT.

The chain links TRBV9 to TRBJ2-1, with 11 nucleotides matching TRBD2. CDR3 size: 15 residues. Per the germline V gene, CDR1 is SGDLS and CDR2 is YYNGEE. The V gene end was trimmed by 3 bases and the J gene end by 4 bases; junction bases not matched to a gene: 3. In nucleotides, the CDR3 is TGTGCCAGCAGCGGGGGACTAGCGGAGTACAATGAGCAGTTCTTC. Residues: CASSGGLAEYNEQFF.

This clone was observed a handful of times. The genes are TRBV5-6 and TRBJ1-3; D is uncertain. Germline loops: CDR1 SGHDT, CDR2 YYEEEE. Trimming took off 4 bases at V and 2 bases at J, with 10 bases between the two ends. The CDR3 consists of 14 residues. The CDR3 DNA follows: TGTGCCAGCAGCCCGGTCCCAACTGGAAACACCATATATTTT. This gives the protein CASSPVPTGNTIYF.

The V and J genes are TRBV28 and TRBJ2-7, with 7 bases aligning to TRBD2. Germline loops: CDR1 MDHEN, CDR2 SYDVKM. CDR3 size: 15 residues. Germline trimming cut 10 bases from V and 4 bases from J; bases unmatched to any gene: 16. As DNA, the CDR3 is TGTGCCACCGGGGGGATAGGGACCGTGGATTACGAGCAGTACTTC. Translation: CATGGIGTVDYEQYF.

In its sample, this clone is medium-sized. The rearrangement joins TRBV5-8 to TRBJ2-4, with 7 bases lining up with TRBD2. Germline values: CDR1 SGHTS, CDR2 YDEGEE. The CDR3 has 16 amino acids. Unmatched junction bases numbered 3, after V lost 0 bases and J lost 0 bases. The CDR3 sequence: CASSLGGGSAKNIQYF. The CDR3 DNA reads as TGTGCCAGCAGCTTGGGGGGGGGATCAGCCAAAAACATTCAGTACTTC.

The table lists this clone with a count of one. V is TRBV4-1 and J is TRBJ2-1; 10 bases are shared with TRBD2. The CDR3 sequence is 17 residues long. V was clipped by 3 bases and J by 4 bases; unmatched bases: 9. Looked up from germline, CDR1 is MGHRA and CDR2 is YSYEKL. CDR3 sequence: CASSQPGLAGDYNEQFF. CDR3 nucleotides: TGCGCCAGCAGCCAGCCTGGTCTAGCGGGAGATTACAATGAGCAGTTCTTC.

CDR3 coding DNA: TGTGCCAGCAGCCAGAACAGGGATTATGGCTACACCTTC. Protein product: CASSQNRDYGYTF. This sequence joins TRBV3-1 (or the pseudogene TRBV3-2) and TRBJ1-2; a possible D gene is TRBD1 (6 bases). The CDR3 sequence is 13 residues long. V lost 3 bases and J lost 5, with 10 bases in between. Germline CDR1 and CDR2: LGHDT and YNNKEL (reference sequence).

The CDR3: CATGQGSSGNTIYF. The DNA for the CDR3 is TGTGCCACCGGACAGGGAAGCTCTGGAAACACCATATATTTT. J is TRBJ1-3 and V is TRBV28; TRBD1 matches at 8 bases. V shed 10 bases and J 0 bases; nucleotides not matched to a gene: 5. This CDR3 is 14 amino acids long. The germline V gene encodes CDR1 MDHEN and CDR2 SYDVKM. Supplemented by reference TRBV28 and TRBJ1-3, the full variable domain reads DVKVTQSSRYLVKRTGEKVFLECVQDMDHENMFWYRQDPGLGLRLIYFSYDVKMKEKGDIPEGYSVSREKKERFSLILESASTNQTSMYLCATGQGSSGNTIYFGEGSWLTVV.

There are a few counts of this clone. The chain is built from TRBV20-1 and TRBJ2-1; 9 nucleotides line up with TRBD2. V gave up 3 bases and J gave up 1 base; unmatched junction bases: 1. CDR1 is DFQATT, CDR2 SNEGSKA, per germline (reference sequence). CDR3 length: 14 amino acids. The chain's CDR3 is CSASSGSSYNEQFF. CDR3 DNA: TGCAGTGCTAGTAGCGGGAGTTCCTACAATGAGCAGTTCTTC.

This rearrangement joins TRBV6-5 to TRBJ2-3; D is perhaps TRBD2 (6 bases). Germline V gene sequence: CDR1 MNHEY, CDR2 SVGAGI. CDR3 size: 14 residues. V lost 5 bases and J 1 base, leaving 10 bases between the germline ends. CDR3 protein: CASSPGLRTDTQYF. The DNA of the CDR3 is TGTGCCAGCAGTCCGGGACTCCGCACAGATACGCAGTATTTT.

The sample holds a few counts of this clone. The chain uses TRBV28 and TRBJ1-2; D might be TRBD1 (5 bases). V was cut by 5 bases and J by 7 bases, with 20 bases left in between. This CDR3 is 15 amino acids long. Germline V lookup: CDR1 MDHEN, CDR2 SYDVKM. CDR3: CASSRVALGGSGYTF. DNA for the CDR3: TGTGCCAGCAGTCGCGTCGCCCTTGGGGGGAGTGGCTACACCTTC.

The chain has TRBV3-1 (or the pseudogene TRBV3-2) and TRBJ2-7, with 10 nucleotides matching TRBD2. Germline V CDR1 and CDR2: LGHDT, YNNKEL (reference sequence). The J segment lost 6 bases and the V segment lost 2 bases, leaving 1 base of the junction unmatched. The CDR3 spans 13 residues. The CDR3: CASSQQRGGEQYF. The CDR3 DNA is TGTGCCAGCAGCCAACAGCGGGGGGGCGAGCAGTACTTC.

V gene TRBV6-5 combines with J gene TRBJ1-3, with 9 bases identical to TRBD1. Germline loops: CDR1 MNHEY, CDR2 SVGAGI. Trimming cost V 6 bases and J 4 bases; bases outside gene matches: 7. CDR3 length: 15 amino acids. CDR3 protein: CASRTSGQGGNTIYF. In DNA form, the CDR3 reads TGTGCCAGCAGGACGTCGGGACAGGGAGGAAACACCATATATTTT.

By share, this clone counts as medium-sized. The CDR3 DNA follows: TGTGCCAGTAGCCCGGGGAGCTATGGCTACACCTTC. Encoded protein: CASSPGSYGYTF. V and J are TRBV2 and TRBJ1-2; D is undetermined. Germline CDR1 and CDR2: SNHLY and FYNNEI. The CDR3 covers 12 residues. V shed 9 bases and J shed 4 bases, with 12 bases lying between them.

The rearrangement links TRBV7-2 to TRBJ2-1, with 10 nucleotides matching TRBD2. The germline V gene has CDR1 SGHTA and CDR2 FQGNSA. After removal of 4 bases from V and 4 bases from J, the junction contained 7 bases not matched to a gene. The CDR3 runs to 16 residues. CDR3 region: CASSSLAGANYNEQFF. The DNA for the CDR3 is TGTGCCAGCAGCTCGCTAGCGGGGGCCAATTACAATGAGCAGTTCTTC.